The entry below describes one TCR beta chain. Its antigen is not identified. The V gene's germline CDR1 is MNHEY and CDR2 SMNVEV (reference sequence). Trimming took 5 bases from V and 0 from J; bases not matched to a gene: 7. The CDR3 sequence is 17 residues long. Produced via immunoSEQ multiplex PCR; TCRdb's table is partial and in-frame only. Among approximately 69,000 clones listed, over 65% were seen once. This sample is part of a study of radiotherapy plus CTLA-4 blockade in lung cancer. The study's findings and limits: The study found tumor-derived TCR clones expanded in blood after radiotherapy plus ipilimumab. How blood T cell clones changed early, along with interferon-beta, reportedly forecast response best.

The sample consisted of peripheral blood, taken from a patient treated with radiotherapy plus ipilimumab. This clonotype was obtained from a human donor with non-small cell lung cancer who had a complete response to radiotherapy plus ipilimumab. V is TRBV27 and J is TRBJ2-1; 10 positions match TRBD1. CDR3 sequence: CASSPTTGGVSYNEQFF. Here the CDR3 DNA reads TGTGCCAGCAGTCCAACGACAGGGGGCGTCTCCTACAATGAGCAGTTCTTC.